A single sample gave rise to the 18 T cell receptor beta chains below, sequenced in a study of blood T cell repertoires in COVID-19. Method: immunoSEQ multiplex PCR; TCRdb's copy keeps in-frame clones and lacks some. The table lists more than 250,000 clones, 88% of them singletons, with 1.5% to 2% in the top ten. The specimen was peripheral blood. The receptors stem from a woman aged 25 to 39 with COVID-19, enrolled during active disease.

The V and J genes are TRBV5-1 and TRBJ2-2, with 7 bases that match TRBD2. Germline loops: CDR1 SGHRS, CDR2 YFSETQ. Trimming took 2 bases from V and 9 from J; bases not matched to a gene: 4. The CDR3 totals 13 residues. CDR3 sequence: CASSLPGTRELFF. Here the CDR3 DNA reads TGCGCCAGCAGCTTACCCGGGACTAGGGAGCTGTTTTTT.

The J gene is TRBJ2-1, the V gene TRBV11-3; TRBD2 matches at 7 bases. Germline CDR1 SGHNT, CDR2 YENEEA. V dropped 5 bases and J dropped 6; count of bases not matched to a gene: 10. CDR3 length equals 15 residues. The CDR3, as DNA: TGTGCCAGCAGCCTCCGAGGGTCGGGGGGCAATGAGCAGTTCTTC. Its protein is CASSLRGSGGNEQFF.

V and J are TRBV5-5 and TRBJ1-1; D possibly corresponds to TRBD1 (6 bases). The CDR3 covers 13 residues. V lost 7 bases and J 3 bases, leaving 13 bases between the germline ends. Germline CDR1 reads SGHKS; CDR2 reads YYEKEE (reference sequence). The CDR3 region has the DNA TGTGCCAGCTCGGGGGGCGCGGACACTGAAGCTTTCTTT. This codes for CASSGGADTEAFF.

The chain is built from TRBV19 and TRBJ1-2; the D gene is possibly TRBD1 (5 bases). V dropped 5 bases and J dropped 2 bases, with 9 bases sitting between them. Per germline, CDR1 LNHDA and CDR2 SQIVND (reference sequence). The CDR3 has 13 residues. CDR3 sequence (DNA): TGTGCCAGTAGTTTGGGGCAGAACTATGGCTACACCTTC. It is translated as CASSLGQNYGYTF.

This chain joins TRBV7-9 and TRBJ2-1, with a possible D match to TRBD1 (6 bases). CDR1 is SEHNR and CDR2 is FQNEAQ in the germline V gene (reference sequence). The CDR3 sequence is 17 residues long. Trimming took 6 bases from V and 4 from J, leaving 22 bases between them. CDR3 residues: CASSLPPGVGSYNEQFF. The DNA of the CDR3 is TGTGCCAGCAGTCTGCCTCCAGGGGTGGGATCTTACAATGAGCAGTTCTTC.

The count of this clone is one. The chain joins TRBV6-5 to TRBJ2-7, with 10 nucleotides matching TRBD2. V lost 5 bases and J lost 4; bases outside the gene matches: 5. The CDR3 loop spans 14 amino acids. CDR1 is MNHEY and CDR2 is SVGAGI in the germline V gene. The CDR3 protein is CASSRAGGHYEQYV. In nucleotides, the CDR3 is TGTGCCAGCAGTCGAGCGGGGGGGCATTACGAGCAGTACGTC.

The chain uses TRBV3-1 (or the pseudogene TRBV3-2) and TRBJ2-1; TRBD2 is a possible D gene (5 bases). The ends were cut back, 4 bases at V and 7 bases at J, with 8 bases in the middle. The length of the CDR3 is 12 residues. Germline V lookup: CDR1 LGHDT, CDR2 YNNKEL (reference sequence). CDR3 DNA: TGTGCCAGCAGCCGGCCGGGGAATGAGCAGTTCTTC. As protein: CASSRPGNEQFF.

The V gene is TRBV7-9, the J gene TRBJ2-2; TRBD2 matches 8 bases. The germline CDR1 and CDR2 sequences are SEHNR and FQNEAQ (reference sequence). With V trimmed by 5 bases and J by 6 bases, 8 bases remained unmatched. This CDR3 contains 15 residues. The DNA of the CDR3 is TGTGCCAGCAGCCCCGGGGGGGCCCCCGCCGGGGAGCTGTTTTTT. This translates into CASSPGGAPAGELFF.

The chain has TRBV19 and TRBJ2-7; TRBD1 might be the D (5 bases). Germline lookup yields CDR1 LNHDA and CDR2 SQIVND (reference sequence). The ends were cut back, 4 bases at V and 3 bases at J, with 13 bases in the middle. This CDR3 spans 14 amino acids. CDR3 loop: CASSTSRQRYEQYF. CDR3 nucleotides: TGTGCCAGTAGTACCAGCAGACAGCGCTACGAGCAGTACTTC.

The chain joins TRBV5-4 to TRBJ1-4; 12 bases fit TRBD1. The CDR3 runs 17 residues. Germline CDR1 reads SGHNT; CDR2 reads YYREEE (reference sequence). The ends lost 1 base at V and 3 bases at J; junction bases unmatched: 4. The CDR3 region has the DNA TGTGCCAGCAGCTTGTGGGACAGGGGGCTTGCTAATGAAAAACTGTTTTTT. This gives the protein CASSLWDRGLANEKLFF. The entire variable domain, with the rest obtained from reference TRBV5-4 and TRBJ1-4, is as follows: ETGVTQSPTHLIKTRGQQVTLRCSSQSGHNTVSWYQQALGQGPQFIFQYYREEENGRGNFPPRFSGLQFPNYSSELNVNALELDDSALYLCASSLWDRGLANEKLFFGSGTQLSVL.

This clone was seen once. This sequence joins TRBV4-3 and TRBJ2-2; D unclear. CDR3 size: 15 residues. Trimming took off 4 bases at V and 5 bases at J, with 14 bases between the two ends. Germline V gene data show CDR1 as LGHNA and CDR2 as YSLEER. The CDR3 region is CASSPTPTATGELFF. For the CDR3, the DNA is TGCGCCAGCAGCCCGACGCCTACAGCTACCGGGGAGCTGTTTTTT.

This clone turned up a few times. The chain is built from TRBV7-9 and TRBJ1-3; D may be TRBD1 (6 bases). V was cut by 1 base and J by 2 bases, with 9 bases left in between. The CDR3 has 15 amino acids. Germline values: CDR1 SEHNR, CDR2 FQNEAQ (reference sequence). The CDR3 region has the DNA TGTGCCAGCAGCTTAGTTCAGGGGACTGGAAACACCATATATTTT. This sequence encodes CASSLVQGTGNTIYF.

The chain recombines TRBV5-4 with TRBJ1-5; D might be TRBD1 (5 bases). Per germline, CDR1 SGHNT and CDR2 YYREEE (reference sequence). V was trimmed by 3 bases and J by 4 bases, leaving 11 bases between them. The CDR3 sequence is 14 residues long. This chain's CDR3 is CASSWGWKNQPQHF. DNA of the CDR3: TGTGCCAGCAGCTGGGGCTGGAAAAATCAGCCCCAGCATTTT.

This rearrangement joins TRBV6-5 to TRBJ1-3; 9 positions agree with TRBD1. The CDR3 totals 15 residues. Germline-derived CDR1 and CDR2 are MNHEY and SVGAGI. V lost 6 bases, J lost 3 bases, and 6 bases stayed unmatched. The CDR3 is CASSLTGGIGNTIYF. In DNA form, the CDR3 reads TGTGCCAGCAGCTTGACAGGGGGGATTGGAAACACCATATATTTT.

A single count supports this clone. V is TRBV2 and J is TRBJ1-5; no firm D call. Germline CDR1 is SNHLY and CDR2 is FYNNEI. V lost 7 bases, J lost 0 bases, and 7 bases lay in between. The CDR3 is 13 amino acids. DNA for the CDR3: TGTGCCAGCACCGGGTATAGCAATCAGCCCCAGCATTTT. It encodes CASTGYSNQPQHF.

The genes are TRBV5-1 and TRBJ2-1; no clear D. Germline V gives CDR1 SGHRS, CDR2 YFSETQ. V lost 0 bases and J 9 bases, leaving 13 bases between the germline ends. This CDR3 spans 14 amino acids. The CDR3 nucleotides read TGCGCCAGCAGCTTGGTCAGGTCCATGGGTGAGCAGTTCTTC. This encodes CASSLVRSMGEQFF.

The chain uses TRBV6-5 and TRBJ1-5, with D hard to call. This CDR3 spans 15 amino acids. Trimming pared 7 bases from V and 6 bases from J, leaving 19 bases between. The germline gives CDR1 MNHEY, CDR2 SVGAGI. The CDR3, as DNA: TGTGCCAGCACCCTGGAGGGAGGGAGCTTTCAGCCCCAGCATTTT. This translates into CASTLEGGSFQPQHF.

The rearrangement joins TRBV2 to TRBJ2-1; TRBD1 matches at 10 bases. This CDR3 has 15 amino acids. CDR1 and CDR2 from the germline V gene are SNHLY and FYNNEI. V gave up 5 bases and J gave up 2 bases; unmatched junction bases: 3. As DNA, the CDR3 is TGTGCCAGCAGTCGGGACAGGGGCGCCTACAATGAGCAGTTCTTC. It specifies CASSRDRGAYNEQFF.